The rows below give T cell receptor beta chains drawn from one sample of a study of beta chain features in type 1 diabetes. The assay was immunoSEQ multiplex PCR, and TCRdb's table has in-frame clones only and misses some. The data show 300,000 to 350,000 clones, with approximately 13% seen just once and about 0.016% held by the top ten. Specimen: naive CD4+ T cells from blood. The receptors here all came from a woman under 30 with type 1 diabetes. CDR3s include the opening cysteine and the closing phenylalanine or tryptophan. D genes are given only for firm matches. Only some rows state a clone size, as once, few, many or a class for expanded clones.

DNA: TGTGCCAGCAGCTTAGGGCAGAAATACAATGAGCAGTTCTTC
CDR3: CASSLGQKYNEQFF
V: TRBV7-3
length: 14
size: .
J: TRBJ2-1
D: .

DNA: TGTGCCAGCAGCGGAAGCGGGAGACCCTACAATGAGCAGTTCTTC
CDR3: CASSGSGRPYNEQFF
V: TRBV7-2
length: 15
size: .
J: TRBJ2-1
D: TRBD2

DNA: TGTGCCAGCACTGGACACAGCTCCTACGAGCAGTACTTC
CDR3: CASTGHSSYEQYF
V: TRBV11-1
length: 13
size: few
J: TRBJ2-7
D: .

DNA: TGTGCCAGCAGCCCTAGCGGGAGTAACTACGAGCAGTACTTC
CDR3: CASSPSGSNYEQYF
V: TRBV6-6
length: 14
size: .
J: TRBJ2-7
D: TRBD2

DNA: TGTGCCAGCAGCTTAGTCGGTCCCAGAGGAGAGCAGTACTTC
CDR3: CASSLVGPRGEQYF
V: TRBV7-2
length: 14
size: .
J: TRBJ2-7
D: .

DNA: TGCAGCTACTCGGGACCTAGCGGGAGCTCCTACAATGAGCAGTTCTTC
CDR3: CSYSGPSGSSYNEQFF
V: TRBV29-1
length: 16
size: few
J: TRBJ2-1
D: TRBD2

DNA: TGTGCCAGCACGAGCTCCTACAATGAGCAGTTCTTC
CDR3: CASTSSYNEQFF
V: TRBV28
length: 12
size: few
J: TRBJ2-1
D: .

DNA: TGCAGCGTTGGAACAGGGGTGGCTGAAGCTTTCTTT
CDR3: CSVGTGVAEAFF
V: TRBV29-1
length: 12
size: .
J: TRBJ1-1
D: TRBD1

DNA: TGTGCCAGTAGTAAGGAGACCTCTGGAAACACCATATATTTT
CDR3: CASSKETSGNTIYF
V: TRBV19
length: 14
size: .
J: TRBJ1-3
D: .

DNA: TGTGCCAGCAGTCCTAGCGGGAGCTCCTACAATGAGCAGTTCTTC
CDR3: CASSPSGSSYNEQFF
V: TRBV2
length: 15
size: few
J: TRBJ2-1
D: TRBD2

DNA: TGTGCCAGCAGCTCTCGAGGTGGGGCTGGGAACACCGGGGAGCTGTTTTTT
CDR3: CASSSRGGAGNTGELFF
V: TRBV7-9
length: 17
size: .
J: TRBJ2-2
D: .

DNA: TGTGCCAGCTCACCCACAAGCGGGAGTACAGATACGCAGTATTTT
CDR3: CASSPTSGSTDTQYF
V: TRBV18
length: 15
size: few
J: TRBJ2-3
D: TRBD2

DNA: TGTGCCAGCAGATTGGACATAACCTCCACCTACAATGAGCAGTTCTTC
CDR3: CASRLDITSTYNEQFF
V: TRBV7-6
length: 16
size: .
J: TRBJ2-1
D: .

DNA: TGCGCCAGCAGCTTGGCGACTAGTGCGGAGACCCAGTACTTC
CDR3: CASSLATSAETQYF
V: TRBV5-1
length: 14
size: .
J: TRBJ2-5
D: .

DNA: TGTGCCAGCTCACGATCAGGGGGCGCTAGCAATCAGCCCCAGCATTTT
CDR3: CASSRSGGASNQPQHF
V: TRBV18
length: 16
size: .
J: TRBJ1-5
D: TRBD1

DNA: TGTGCCAGCAGCCATGGGACTAGCGGAATCACAGATACGCAGTATTTT
CDR3: CASSHGTSGITDTQYF
V: TRBV9
length: 16
size: .
J: TRBJ2-3
D: TRBD2